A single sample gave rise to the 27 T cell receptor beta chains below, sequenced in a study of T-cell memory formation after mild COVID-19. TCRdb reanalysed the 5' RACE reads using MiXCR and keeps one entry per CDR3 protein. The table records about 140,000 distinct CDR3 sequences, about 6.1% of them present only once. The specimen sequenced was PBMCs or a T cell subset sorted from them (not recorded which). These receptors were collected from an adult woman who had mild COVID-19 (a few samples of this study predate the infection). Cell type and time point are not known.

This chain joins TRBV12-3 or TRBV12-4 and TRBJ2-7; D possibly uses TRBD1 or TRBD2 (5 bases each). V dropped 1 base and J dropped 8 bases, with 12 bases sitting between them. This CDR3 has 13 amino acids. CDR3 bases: TGTGCCAGCAGTTTAGAAGTGGGGGTAAAGCAGTACTTC. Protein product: CASSLEVGVKQYF.

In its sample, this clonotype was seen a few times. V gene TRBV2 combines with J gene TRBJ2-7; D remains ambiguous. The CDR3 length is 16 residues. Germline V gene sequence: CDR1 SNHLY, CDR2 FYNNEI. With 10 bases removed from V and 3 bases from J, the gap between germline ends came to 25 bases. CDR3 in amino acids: CATKGLVGSPLYEQYF. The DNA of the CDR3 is TGTGCCACCAAGGGCCTGGTTGGGTCGCCCCTCTACGAGCAGTACTTC.

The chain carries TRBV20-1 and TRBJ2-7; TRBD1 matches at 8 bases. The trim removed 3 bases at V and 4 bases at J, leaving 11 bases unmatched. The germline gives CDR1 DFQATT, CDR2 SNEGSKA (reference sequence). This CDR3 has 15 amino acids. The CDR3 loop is CSASNALTGEYEQYF. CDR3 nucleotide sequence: TGCAGTGCTAGTAACGCTCTGACAGGGGAATACGAGCAGTACTTC.

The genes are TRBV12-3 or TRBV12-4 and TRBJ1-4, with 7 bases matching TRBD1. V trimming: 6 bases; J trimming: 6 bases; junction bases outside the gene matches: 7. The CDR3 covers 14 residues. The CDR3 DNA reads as TGTGCCAGCAGCCTACGACAGGGCTATGAAAAACTGTTTTTT. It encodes CASSLRQGYEKLFF.

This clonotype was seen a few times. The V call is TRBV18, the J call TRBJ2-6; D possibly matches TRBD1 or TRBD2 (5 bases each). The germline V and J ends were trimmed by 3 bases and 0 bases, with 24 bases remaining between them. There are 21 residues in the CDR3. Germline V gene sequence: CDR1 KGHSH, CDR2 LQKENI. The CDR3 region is CASSPSLVSGGLPSGANVLTF. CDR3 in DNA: TGTGCCAGCTCACCGAGTCTCGTGTCTGGGGGTCTCCCCTCTGGGGCCAACGTCCTGACTTTC.

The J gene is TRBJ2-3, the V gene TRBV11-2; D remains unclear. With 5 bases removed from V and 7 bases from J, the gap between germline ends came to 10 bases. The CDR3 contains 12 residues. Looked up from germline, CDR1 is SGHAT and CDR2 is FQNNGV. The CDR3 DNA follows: TGTGCCAGCAGCCATGCCAAGTATACGCAGTATTTT. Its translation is CASSHAKYTQYF.

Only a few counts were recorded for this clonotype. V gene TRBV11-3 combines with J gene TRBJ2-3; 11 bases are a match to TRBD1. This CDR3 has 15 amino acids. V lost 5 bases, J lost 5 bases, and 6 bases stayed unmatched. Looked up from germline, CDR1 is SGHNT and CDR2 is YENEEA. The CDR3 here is CASSKGQGVGDTQYF. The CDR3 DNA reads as TGTGCCAGCAGCAAGGGACAGGGGGTTGGAGATACGCAGTATTTT.

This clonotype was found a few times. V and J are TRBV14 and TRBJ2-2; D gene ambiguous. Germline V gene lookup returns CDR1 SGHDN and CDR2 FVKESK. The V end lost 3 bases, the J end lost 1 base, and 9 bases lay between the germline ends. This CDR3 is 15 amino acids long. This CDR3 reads CASSQYAGNTGELFF. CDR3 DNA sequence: TGTGCCAGCAGCCAGTATGCAGGGAACACCGGGGAGCTGTTTTTT. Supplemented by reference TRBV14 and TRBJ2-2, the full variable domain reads EAGVTQFPSHSVIEKGQTVTLRCDPISGHDNLYWYRRVMGKEIKFLLHFVKESKQDESGMPNNRFLAERTGGTYSTLKVQPAELEDSGVYFCASSQYAGNTGELFFGEGSRLTVL.

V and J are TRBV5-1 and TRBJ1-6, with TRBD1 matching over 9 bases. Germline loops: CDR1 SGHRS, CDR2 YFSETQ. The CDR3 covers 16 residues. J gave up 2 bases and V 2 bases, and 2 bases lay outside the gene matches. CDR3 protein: CASSFDRGTYNSPLHF. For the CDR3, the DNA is TGCGCCAGCAGCTTCGACAGGGGGACCTATAATTCACCCCTCCACTTT.

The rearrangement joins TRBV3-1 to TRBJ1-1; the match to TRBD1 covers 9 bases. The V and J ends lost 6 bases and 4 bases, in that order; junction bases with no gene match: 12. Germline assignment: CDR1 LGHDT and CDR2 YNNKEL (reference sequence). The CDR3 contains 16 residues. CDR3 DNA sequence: TGTGCCAGCAGTTATTACCCGGGACAGGGAGGCACTGAAGCTTTCTTT. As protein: CASSYYPGQGGTEAFF.

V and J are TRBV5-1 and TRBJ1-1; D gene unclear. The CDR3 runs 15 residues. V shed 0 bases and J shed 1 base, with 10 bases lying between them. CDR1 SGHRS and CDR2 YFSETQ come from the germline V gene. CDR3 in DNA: TGCGCCAGCAGCTTGGTTGCAGGACCGAACACTGAAGCTTTCTTT. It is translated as CASSLVAGPNTEAFF.

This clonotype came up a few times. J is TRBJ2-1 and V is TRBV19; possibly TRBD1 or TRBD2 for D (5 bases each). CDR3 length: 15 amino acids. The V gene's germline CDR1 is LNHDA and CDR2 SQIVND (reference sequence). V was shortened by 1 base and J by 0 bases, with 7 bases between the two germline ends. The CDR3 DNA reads TGTGCCAGTAGTATAGCAGGGAGCTCCTACAATGAGCAGTTCTTC. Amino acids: CASSIAGSSYNEQFF. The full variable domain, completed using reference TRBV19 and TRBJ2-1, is DGGITQSPKYLFRKEGQNVTLSCEQNLNHDAMYWYRQDPGQGLRLIYYSQIVNDFQKGDIAEGYSVSREKKESFPLTVTSAQKNPTAFYLCASSIAGSSYNEQFFGPGTRLTVL.

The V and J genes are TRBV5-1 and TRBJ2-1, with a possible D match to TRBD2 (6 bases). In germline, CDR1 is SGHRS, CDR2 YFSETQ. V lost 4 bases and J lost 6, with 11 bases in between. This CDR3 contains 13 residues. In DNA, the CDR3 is TGCGCCAGCAGCCCCTTAGCGGTCAATGAGCAGTTCTTC. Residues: CASSPLAVNEQFF.

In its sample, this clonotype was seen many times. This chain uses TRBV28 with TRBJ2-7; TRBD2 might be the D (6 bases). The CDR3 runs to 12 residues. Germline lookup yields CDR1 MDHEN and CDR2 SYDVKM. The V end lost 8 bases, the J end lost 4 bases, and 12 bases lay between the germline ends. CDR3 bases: TGTGCCAGCCAAAAGGGGAGGTACGAGCAGTACTTC. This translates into CASQKGRYEQYF.

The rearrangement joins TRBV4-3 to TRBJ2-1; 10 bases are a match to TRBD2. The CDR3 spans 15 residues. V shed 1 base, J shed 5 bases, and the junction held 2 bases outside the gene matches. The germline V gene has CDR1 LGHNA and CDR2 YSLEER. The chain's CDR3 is CASSQGLAGDNEQFF. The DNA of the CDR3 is TGCGCCAGCAGCCAAGGTCTAGCGGGAGACAATGAGCAGTTCTTC.

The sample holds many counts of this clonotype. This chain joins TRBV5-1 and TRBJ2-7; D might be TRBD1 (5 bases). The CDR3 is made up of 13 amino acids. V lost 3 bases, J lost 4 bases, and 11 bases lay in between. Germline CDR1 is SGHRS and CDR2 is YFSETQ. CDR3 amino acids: CASSWNDRYEQYF. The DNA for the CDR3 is TGCGCCAGCAGCTGGAACGACAGATACGAGCAGTACTTC.

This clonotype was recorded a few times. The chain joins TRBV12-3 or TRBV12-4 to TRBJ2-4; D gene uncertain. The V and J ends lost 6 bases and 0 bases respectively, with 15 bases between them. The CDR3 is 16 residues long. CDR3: CASSHNSALAKNIQYF. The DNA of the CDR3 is TGTGCCAGCAGCCACAATTCGGCACTAGCCAAAAACATTCAGTACTTC.

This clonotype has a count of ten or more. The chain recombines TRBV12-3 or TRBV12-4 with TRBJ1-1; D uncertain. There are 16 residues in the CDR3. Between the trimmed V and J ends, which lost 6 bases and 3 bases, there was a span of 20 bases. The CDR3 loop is CASSLVAGREDTEAFF. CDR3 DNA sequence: TGTGCCAGCAGCCTAGTAGCAGGCCGGGAGGACACTGAAGCTTTCTTT.

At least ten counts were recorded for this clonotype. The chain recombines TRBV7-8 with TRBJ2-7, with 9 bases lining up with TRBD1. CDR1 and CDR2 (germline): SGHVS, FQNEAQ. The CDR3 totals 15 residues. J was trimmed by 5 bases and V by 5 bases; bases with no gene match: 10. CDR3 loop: CASSPGGTGSHEQYF. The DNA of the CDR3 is TGTGCCAGCAGCCCCGGTGGGACAGGGAGCCACGAGCAGTACTTC.

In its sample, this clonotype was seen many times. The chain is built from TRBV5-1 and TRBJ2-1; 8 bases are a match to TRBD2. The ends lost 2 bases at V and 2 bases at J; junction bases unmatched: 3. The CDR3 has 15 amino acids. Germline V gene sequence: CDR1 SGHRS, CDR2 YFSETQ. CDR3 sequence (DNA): TGCGCCAGCAGCTTTACTAGCGGTCCCTACAATGAGCAGTTCTTC. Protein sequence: CASSFTSGPYNEQFF.

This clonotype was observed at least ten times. The CDR3 nucleotides read TGTGCCACCAGCAGGAGAGCGGGAGCCTACAATGAGCAGTTCTTC. Encoded protein: CATSRRAGAYNEQFF. J is TRBJ2-1 and V is TRBV15; 8 bases agree with TRBD2. The CDR3 extends over 15 amino acids. The junction had 3 bases not matched to a gene; V was cut back by 3 bases and J by 2 bases. Per germline, CDR1 LNHNV and CDR2 YYDKDF (reference sequence).

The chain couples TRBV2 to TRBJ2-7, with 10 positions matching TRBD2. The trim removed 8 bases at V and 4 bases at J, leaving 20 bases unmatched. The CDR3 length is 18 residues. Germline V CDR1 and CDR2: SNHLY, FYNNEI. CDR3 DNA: TGTGCCAGCCTTGCCCGAGCCCTCGCTAGCGGGAGATATTACGAGCAGTACTTC. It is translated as CASLARALASGRYYEQYF.

The CDR3 nucleotides read TGTGCCACCAGTGATTCAAGACTAGCGGGTTACAATGAGCAGTTCTTC. It yields the protein CATSDSRLAGYNEQFF. This sequence joins TRBV24-1 and TRBJ2-1, with 10 positions matching TRBD2. With 2 bases clipped from V and 4 bases from J, the junction kept 4 bases outside the gene matches. Germline V gene sequence: CDR1 KGHDR, CDR2 SFDVKD. CDR3 size: 16 residues.

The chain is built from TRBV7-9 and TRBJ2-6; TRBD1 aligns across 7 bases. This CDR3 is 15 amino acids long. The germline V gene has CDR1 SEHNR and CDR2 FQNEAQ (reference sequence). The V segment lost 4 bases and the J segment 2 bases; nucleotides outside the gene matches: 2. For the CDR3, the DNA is TGTGCCAGCAGCTGGGACAGAACTGGGGCCAACGTCCTGACTTTC. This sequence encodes CASSWDRTGANVLTF.

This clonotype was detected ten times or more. The CDR3 loop reads CASSLWGQGETQYF. CDR3 nucleotide sequence: TGCGCCAGCAGCTTGTGGGGACAGGGAGAGACCCAGTACTTC. V and J are TRBV5-1 and TRBJ2-5; 9 bases align to TRBD1. Germline CDR1 is SGHRS and CDR2 is YFSETQ. After removal of 1 base from V and 4 bases from J, the junction contained 2 bases not matched to a gene. The CDR3 consists of 14 residues.

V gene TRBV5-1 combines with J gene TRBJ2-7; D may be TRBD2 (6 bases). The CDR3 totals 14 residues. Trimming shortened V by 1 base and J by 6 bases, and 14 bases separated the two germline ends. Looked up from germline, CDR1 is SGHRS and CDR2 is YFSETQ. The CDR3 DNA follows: TGCGCCAGCAGCTTGCCGGGACTTCCCGGCGAGCAGTACTTC. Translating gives CASSLPGLPGEQYF. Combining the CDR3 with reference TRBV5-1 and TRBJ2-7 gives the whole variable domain KAGVTQTPRYLIKTRGQQVTLSCSPISGHRSVSWYQQTPGQGLQFLFEYFSETQRNKGNFPGRFSGRQFSNSRSEMNVSTLELGDSALYLCASSLPGLPGEQYFGPGTRLTVT.

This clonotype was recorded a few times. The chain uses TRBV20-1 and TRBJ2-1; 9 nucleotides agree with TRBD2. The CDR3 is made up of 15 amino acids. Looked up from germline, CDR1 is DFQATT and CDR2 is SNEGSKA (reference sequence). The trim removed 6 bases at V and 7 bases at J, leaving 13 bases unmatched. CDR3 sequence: CSAVGVAGGGNEQFF. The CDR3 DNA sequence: TGCAGTGCCGTAGGTGTCGCGGGAGGGGGTAATGAGCAGTTCTTC.